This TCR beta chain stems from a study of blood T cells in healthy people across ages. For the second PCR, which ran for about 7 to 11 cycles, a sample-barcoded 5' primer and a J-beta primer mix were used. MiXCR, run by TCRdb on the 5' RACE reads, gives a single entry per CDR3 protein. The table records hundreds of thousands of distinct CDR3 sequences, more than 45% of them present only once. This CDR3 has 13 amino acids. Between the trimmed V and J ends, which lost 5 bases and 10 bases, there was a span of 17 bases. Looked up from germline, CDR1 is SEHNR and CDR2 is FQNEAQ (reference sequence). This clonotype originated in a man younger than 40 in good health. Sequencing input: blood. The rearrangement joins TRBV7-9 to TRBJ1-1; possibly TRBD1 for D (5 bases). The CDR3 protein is CASSPEVGGGAFF. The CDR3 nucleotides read TGTGCCAGCAGCCCCGAGGTTGGGGGGGGAGCTTTCTTT.